Each of the 2 T cell receptor beta chains below was sequenced from the same sample in a study of cytotoxic CD8 clonotypes in ibrutinib-treated CLL. Only in-frame clones appear in the TCRdb table, and some are missing; sequencing was by immunoSEQ multiplex PCR. The sample gives 150,000 or so clones, around 80% of which show up once; approximately 7.6% is in the top ten. The sample was PBMCs, taken after 36 months of ibrutinib treatment. Receptors were obtained from a human donor with chronic lymphocytic leukemia.

By share, this clone counts as medium-sized. The rearrangement links TRBV7-9 to TRBJ1-1; D possibly corresponds to TRBD1 (5 bases). The V gene lost 5 bases and the J gene lost 7 bases, with 20 bases spanning the gap. Germline-derived CDR1 and CDR2 are SEHNR and FQNEAQ (reference sequence). The CDR3 is made up of 15 amino acids. CDR3 DNA: TGTGCCAGCAGCCCCCTAGTTGGGGGGACCCTTGAAGCTTTCTTT. Its translation is CASSPLVGGTLEAFF. Filled out from reference TRBV7-9 and TRBJ1-1, the complete variable domain reads DTGVSQNPRHKITKRGQNVTFRCDPISEHNRLYWYRQTLGQGPEFLTYFQNEAQLEKSRLLSDRFSAERPKGSFSTLEIQRTEQGDSAMYLCASSPLVGGTLEAFFGQGTRLTVV.

The chain links TRBV5-6 to TRBJ1-6; D gene unclear. Trimming removed 0 bases from V and 7 bases from J, with 5 bases in between. Germline V CDR1 and CDR2: SGHDT, YYEEEE. There are 13 residues in the CDR3. CDR3 DNA sequence: TGTGCCAGCAGCTTGGCCGAAAATTCACCCCTCCACTTT. This encodes CASSLAENSPLHF. The full variable domain, its missing parts supplied by reference TRBV5-6 and TRBJ1-6, is DAGVTQSPTHLIKTRGQQVTLRCSPKSGHDTVSWYQQALGQGPQFIFQYYEEEERQRGNFPDRFSGHQFPNYSSELNVNALLLGDSALYLCASSLAENSPLHFGNGTRLTVT.